This T cell receptor (beta chain) appears in the sequencing data of a study of blood T cell repertoires in COVID-19. The wider study: COVID-19 samples from acute and convalescent phases originated in the United States, Italy and Spain.

The protocol was immunoSEQ multiplex PCR, while the TCRdb copy is restricted to in-frame clones and leaves out a portion. The table includes about 210,000 clones, 82% detected once. Patients at the Seattle site were enrolled during active infection and followed longitudinally. The CDR3 runs to 16 residues. Germline CDR1 is SGHAT and CDR2 is FQNNGV. Trimming removed 2 bases from V and 9 bases from J; junction bases left unmatched: 10. The chain has TRBV11-2 and TRBJ2-4, with 10 bases identical to TRBD1. This sequence was found in an older woman with COVID-19, enrolled during active disease. Sequenced sample: peripheral blood. CDR3 amino acids: CASSLNSRDRGAIQYF. Written as DNA, the CDR3 is TGTGCCAGCAGCTTAAATAGTCGGGACAGGGGAGCCATTCAGTACTTC.